What follows are 4 T cell receptor beta chains derived from one specimen sequenced in a study of cytomegalovirus exposure and HLA in healthy donors. PCR involved 60 Vbeta and 13 Jbeta primers. The table came from immunoSEQ multiplex PCR; TCRdb's copy has only in-frame clones and leaves some out. The sample records roughly 80,000 clones, approximately 84% being singletons. The sample taken for sequencing was PBMCs. These receptors originate from a woman in her forties or fifties in good health and CMV-seronegative.

The V gene is TRBV5-6, the J gene TRBJ2-1; TRBD1 agrees at 7 bases. V shed 3 bases and J 12 bases; nucleotides not matched to a gene: 18. CDR3 length: 16 residues. Germline V gene lookup returns CDR1 SGHDT and CDR2 YYEEEE. The CDR3 loop reads CASSSTYRGGGKGQFF. DNA of the CDR3: TGTGCCAGCAGCTCAACCTACAGGGGTGGGGGTAAAGGGCAGTTCTTC.

This clone showed up just once. CDR3 loop: CASSRDRVNTEAFF. CDR3 in DNA: TGTGCCAGCAGCCGAGACAGGGTCAACACTGAAGCTTTCTTT. This chain connects TRBV9 to TRBJ1-1; 7 positions agree with TRBD1. Germline CDR1 is SGDLS and CDR2 is YYNGEE. The junction had 5 bases not matched to a gene; V was cut back by 4 bases and J by 2 bases. The CDR3 consists of 14 residues. Looking up the rest from reference TRBV9 and TRBJ1-1 gives the full variable domain: DSGVTQTPKHLITATGQRVTLRCSPRSGDLSVYWYQQSLDQGLQFLIQYYNGEERAKGNILERFSAQQFPDLHSELNLSSLELGDSALYFCASSRDRVNTEAFFGQGTRLTVV.

The rearrangement links TRBV27 to TRBJ2-7; TRBD2 aligns across 8 bases. The J segment lost 0 bases and the V segment lost 6 bases, leaving 7 bases of the junction unmatched. Germline lookup yields CDR1 MNHEY and CDR2 SMNVEV (reference sequence). The CDR3 extends over 15 amino acids. CDR3 in amino acids: CASSPRLASSYEQYF. The DNA for the CDR3 is TGTGCCAGCAGCCCCAGACTAGCGAGCTCCTACGAGCAGTACTTC.

The chain links TRBV11-1 to TRBJ2-5; perhaps TRBD1 as D (5 bases). V dropped 4 bases and J dropped 4 bases, with 16 bases sitting between them. Germline CDR1 and CDR2: SGHAT and FQDESV (reference sequence). There are 15 residues in the CDR3. The CDR3 loop reads CASSSRQPKGETQYF. CDR3 coding DNA: TGTGCCAGCAGCTCACGACAGCCCAAGGGAGAGACCCAGTACTTC.